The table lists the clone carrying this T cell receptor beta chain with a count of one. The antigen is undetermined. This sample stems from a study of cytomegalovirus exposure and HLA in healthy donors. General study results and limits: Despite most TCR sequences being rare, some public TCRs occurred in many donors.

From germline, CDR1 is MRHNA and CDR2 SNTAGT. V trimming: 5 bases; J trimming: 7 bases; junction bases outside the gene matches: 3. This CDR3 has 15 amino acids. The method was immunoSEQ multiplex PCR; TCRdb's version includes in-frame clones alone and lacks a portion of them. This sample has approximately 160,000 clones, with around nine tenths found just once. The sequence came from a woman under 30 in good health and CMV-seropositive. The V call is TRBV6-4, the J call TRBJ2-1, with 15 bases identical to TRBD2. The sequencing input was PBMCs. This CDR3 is CASSPGLAGGNEQFF. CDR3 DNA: TGTGCCAGCAGTCCGGGACTAGCGGGAGGAAATGAGCAGTTCTTC.